This T cell receptor beta chain was identified during a study of molecular identifiers for immune sequencing clone quantification (dated by TCRdb to the late 2010s). Regarding the complete study: For a replicate experiment, RNA from around 20,000 or 100,000 naive CD8 T cells was divided into five aliquots, of which four were sequenced. CD8 T cells were used in a methods study to benchmark molecular-identifier clustering-based TCR repertoire sequencing (MIDCIRS) and TCR RNA copy counting.

In its sample, this clonotype was seen many times. Its target antigen remains unknown. Base-call qualities are not available, and no considerably larger clone is one nucleotide away. Library construction relied on PCR. The reads were generated on an Illumina HiSeq 4000. Bulk TCR libraries were made following a previously described method, with the TCR primers given in Table S5. Purification of total RNA was performed with the Qiagen AllPrep DNA/RNA kit. Reads from multiple sequencing runs of the same library were pooled before analysis. Regarding the original processing steps: Reads were retained only if their TCR constant sequence matched exactly, and those retained reads were trimmed to 150 nt and grouped according to their 12-nt molecular barcodes. Reads inside each barcode group were sub-clustered using a 15% Levenshtein threshold, and a quality-weighted consensus sequence was constructed for each RNA molecule. Non-functional sequences were excluded, and lower-count sequences lying one edit away from another sequence were also excluded. On the basis of fitting two negative binomial distributions, barcode sub-clusters with fewer than 20% of the maximum read count were discarded. TCRdb applied fastp at Q25 and MiXCR to the public reads, then kept only in-frame beta chains. Each entry merges the rows of one CDR3 protein and shows their most common DNA and genes. The V and J calls were determined by TCRdb, not by the authors. A total of 68,000 or so distinct CDR3 sequences appear in this sample, less than 20% of them only once. The ten most abundant clones make up approximately 1.4% of the sample.

What the study reported, not specific to this receptor: In CMV-specific effector cells, clones with more than 20 RNA copies accounted for over 99% of molecules, whereas in naive cells such clones accounted for under 1%. Spiked-in Jurkat TCR RNA equivalent to a single cell was reported to be detectable even among some 910,000 naive CD8 T cells. Spiked-in Jurkat TCR RNA (around eleven copies' worth), which is not part of the donor repertoire, was contained in the naive libraries. Highly expanded clone sizes could be underestimated because identical TCR molecules may share a barcode. Modeling estimated 2.5 to 3.5 recovered TCR RNA copies per cell, compared with about ten by digital PCR, which implies around 30% capture efficiency. When barcode sub-clustering was left out, chimeric consensus sequences inflated TCR diversity, with chimeras reaching as high as 47%.

The CDR3 covers 16 residues, taking in both the cysteine and the phenylalanine. Just CDR3 DNA is preserved here, 48 bases in frame from base 1. V drops 0 bases and J drops 0 bases, leaving 9 bases in between. Per the germline V gene, SGHAT is the CDR1 and FQNNGV is the CDR2. Libraries of naive CD8 T cells were built from about 19,000 to 1,100,000 sorted cells, with 10%, 30% or 50% of the purified RNA used. Naive CD8 T cells, defined as CD8+CD4-CCR7+CD45RA+, were FACS-sorted into RLT Plus buffer on a BD FACSAria II. To test detection sensitivity, Jurkat RNA equivalent to nine to ten TCR copies was spiked into samples of roughly 18,000-1,000,000 naive CD8 T cells. CD8 T cells were enriched using RosetteSep CD8+ T Cell Enrichment Cocktail and Ficoll-Paque, and the enriched cells then underwent ACK red cell lysis.

The chain joins TRBV11-2 to TRBJ2-1, with no confident D gene call. Sequences were obtained from naive CD8+ T cells from blood, with Jurkat cell RNA spiked in. This sample's cell subset or site label indicates: FACS-sorted CD8+CD4-CCR7+CD45RA+ naive T cells. This TCR came from a human donor in good health. Some libraries in this study had Jurkat cell RNA spiked in. The CDR3 is CASSLDLSDSYNEQFF. The nucleotides read TGTGCCAGCAGCTTAGATCTCTCCGACTCCTACAATGAGCAGTTCTTC. Supplemented by the reference TRBV11-2 and TRBJ2-1 proteins around the CDR3, the complete variable domain is EAGVAQSPRYKIIEKRQSVAFWCNPISGHATLYWYQQILGQGPKLLIQFQNNGVVDDSQLPKDRFSAERLKGVDSTLKIQPAKLEDSAVYLCASSLDLSDSYNEQFFGPGTRLTVL.